The source of this T cell receptor beta chain is a study of B cell selection in AIRE deficiency. Study-wide findings and caveats: Roughly 28% of healthy-donor shared Treg TCRbeta sequences appeared in patient Tconv cells.

Unmatched junction bases numbered 6, after V lost 6 bases and J lost 6 bases. Germline values: CDR1 WNHNN, CDR2 SYGVQD (reference sequence). There are 13 residues in the CDR3. Clones were read by immunoSEQ multiplex PCR, and TCRdb kept only the in-frame ones, dropping some. The table lists roughly 23,000 clones, 96% of them singletons, with about 0.17% in the top ten. The sorted conventional CD4 T cells were gated as CD4+CD127+. As to this clone: Its antigen is still unknown.

This chain uses TRBV10-1 with TRBJ2-7; TRBD1 matches at 9 bases. Sequences were obtained from CD4+CD127+ conventional T cells sorted from PBMCs. The receptor comes from a human donor in good health. CDR3 DNA: TGCGCCAGCAGCCAGGACAGGGGAGGCGAGCAGTACTTC. Encoded protein: CASSQDRGGEQYF.